Given below is one T cell receptor beta chain in context. Antigen specificity is unknown. Use of 60 Vbeta and 13 Jbeta primers characterized the PCR. The method was immunoSEQ multiplex PCR; TCRdb's version includes in-frame clones alone and lacks a portion of them. The table includes about 160,000 clones, 70% to 80% detected once. This specimen comes from a study of cytomegalovirus exposure and HLA in healthy donors. General study points: Likely technical artifact: a cluster of highly shared sequence variants. The study put roughly 160 TCR beta chains on its list as cytomegalovirus-associated. Per a prior analysis, the majority of TCR beta V segments were productive roughly 90% or roughly 30% of the time.

This receptor was taken from a man aged 40-49 years in good health and CMV-seropositive. The sequencing sample was made of PBMCs.

The CDR3 DNA reads as TGCGCCAGCAGCCAAGATTCGTACAACAACTATGGCTACACCTTC. This encodes CASSQDSYNNYGYTF. The genes are TRBV4-3 and TRBJ1-2; D call uncertain. This CDR3 comprises 15 residues. CDR1 is LGHNA and CDR2 is YSLEER in the germline V gene. V dropped 0 bases and J dropped 2 bases, with 10 bases sitting between them.